The rows below give T cell receptor beta chains drawn from one sample of a study of blood T cell repertoires in COVID-19. The method was immunoSEQ multiplex PCR; TCRdb's version includes in-frame clones alone and lacks a portion of them. The table lists under 250,000 clones, 65% to 85% of them singletons, with 5.5% in the top ten. Sample: peripheral blood. Receptors originate from a human donor in a cohort sampled during active COVID-19. The CDR3 runs from the conserved cysteine through the conserved F or W. D genes are given only for firm matches. Rows may omit the clone size; those that give it use once, few, many or a size class.

d_call clone_size j_call v_call cdr3_aa cdr3_nt
NA NA TRBJ2-3 TRBV7-2 CASFQGYADTQYF TGTGCCAGCTTTCAGGGGTATGCGGATACGCAGTATTTT
TRBD1 NA TRBJ1-2 TRBV7-9 CASSFDRARGYTF TGTGCCAGCAGCTTCGACAGGGCGAGGGGCTACACCTTC
NA NA TRBJ2-7 TRBV3-1/TRBV3-2 CASTLYEQYF TGTGCCAGCACCCTCTACGAGCAGTACTTC
TRBD1 NA TRBJ1-5 TRBV7-9 CASSSGDRGLLFQPQHF TGTGCCAGCAGCTCCGGGGACAGGGGGCTGCTTTTCCAGCCCCAGCATTTT
TRBD1 once TRBJ2-5 TRBV5-1 CASSLETGDYQETQYF TGCGCCAGCAGCTTAGAGACAGGGGACTACCAAGAGACCCAGTACTTC
NA few TRBJ2-7 TRBV7-2 CASSLERWTAEQYF TGTGCCAGCAGCTTAGAGAGGTGGACAGCCGAGCAGTACTTC
NA NA TRBJ2-5 TRBV5-4 CASSLAGREETQYF TGTGCCAGCAGCTTGGCGGGCAGGGAAGAGACCCAGTACTTC
TRBD2 NA TRBJ2-1 TRBV4-1 CASSRQFSLGSGRGNEQFF TGCGCCAGCAGCCGACAATTTTCTTTGGGGAGCGGGAGGGGGAATGAGCAGTTCTTC
TRBD2 few TRBJ2-3 TRBV3-1/TRBV3-2 CASSFRRRGSTDTQYF TGTGCCAGCAGCTTCAGACGGCGGGGGAGCACAGATACGCAGTATTTT
NA NA TRBJ2-4 TRBV5-8 CASSSPERKNIQYF TGTGCCAGCAGCTCCCCGGAGAGGAAAAACATTCAGTACTTC
TRBD1 NA TRBJ2-5 TRBV24-1 CATSHGQGLETQYF TGTGCCACCAGTCATGGACAGGGGCTAGAGACCCAGTACTTC
TRBD2 NA TRBJ2-3 TRBV10-3 CAIRGLAGATDTQYF TGTGCCATCAGGGGACTAGCGGGAGCAACAGATACGCAGTATTTT
NA NA TRBJ2-7 TRBV9 CASSVEGSAYEQYF TGTGCCAGCAGCGTAGAGGGGTCAGCCTACGAGCAGTACTTC
TRBD2 NA TRBJ2-7 TRBV27 CASSLTSGQGEQYF TGTGCCAGCAGTTTAACTAGCGGCCAGGGTGAGCAGTACTTC
NA many TRBJ2-2 TRBV24-1 CATRQIFGTHRWPIMNTGELFF TGTGCCACCAGACAAATTTTCGGGACTCATAGGTGGCCTATAATGAACACCGGGGAGCTGTTTTTT
NA NA TRBJ2-5 TRBV11-2 CASSLGTAGQETQYF TGTGCCAGCAGCCTAGGGACAGCGGGACAAGAGACCCAGTACTTC
NA NA TRBJ1-4 TRBV4-1 CASSRTRTVQNEKLFF TGCGCCAGCAGCCGCACTCGGACAGTCCAGAATGAAAAACTGTTTTTT
TRBD2 once TRBJ2-1 TRBV5-1 CASSLAGSGGRNEQFF TGCGCCAGCAGCTTGGCTGGTAGCGGGGGCCGAAATGAGCAGTTCTTC
NA NA TRBJ2-5 TRBV7-6 CASSQGGVRQETQYF TGTGCCAGCAGCCAAGGGGGTGTTCGCCAAGAGACCCAGTACTTC
TRBD2 NA TRBJ2-1 TRBV5-8 CASSSRGLAGRSSYNEQFF TGTGCCAGCAGCTCCAGGGGCCTAGCGGGGAGGAGCTCCTACAATGAGCAGTTCTTC
TRBD2 NA TRBJ2-1 TRBV28 CASSRTSGGYNEQFF TGTGCCAGCAGTAGGACTAGCGGGGGCTACAATGAGCAGTTCTTC
NA NA TRBJ1-1 TRBV5-4 CASSFREVNTEAFF TGTGCCAGCAGCTTCAGGGAGGTGAACACTGAAGCTTTCTTT
NA NA TRBJ1-1 TRBV15 CATSRDQGYTEAFF TGTGCCACCAGCAGAGACCAGGGTTACACTGAAGCTTTCTTT
TRBD1 NA TRBJ1-6 TRBV7-9 CASSRGQGQESLHF TGTGCCAGCAGTAGGGGACAGGGTCAAGAGTCCCTCCACTTT
NA NA TRBJ1-2 TRBV27 CASGTVYGYTF TGTGCCAGTGGGACTGTCTATGGCTACACCTTC
TRBD2 NA TRBJ2-3 TRBV19 CASDGWGGGTDTQYF TGTGCCTCCGATGGTTGGGGGGGTGGCACAGATACGCAGTATTTT
NA NA TRBJ1-1 TRBV27 CASSSTRGWGEAFF TGTGCCAGCAGCTCCACGCGGGGCTGGGGTGAAGCTTTCTTT
TRBD1 NA TRBJ1-1 TRBV5-1 CASSLAGWYEQGPAFF TGCGCCAGCAGCTTGGCTGGATGGTATGAACAGGGGCCAGCTTTCTTT
TRBD2 NA TRBJ2-3 TRBV4-1 CASSSASGGLNTQYF TGCGCCAGCAGTTCCGCTAGCGGGGGACTTAATACGCAGTATTTT
TRBD1 NA TRBJ1-1 TRBV3-1/TRBV3-2 CASSQGTGYEAFF TGTGCCAGCAGCCAAGGGACAGGCTATGAAGCTTTCTTT
TRBD2 NA TRBJ2-3 TRBV7-9 CASSSPGIAGVADTQYF TGTGCCAGCAGCTCCCCGGGGATAGCGGGGGTGGCAGATACGCAGTATTTT
NA NA TRBJ2-7 TRBV29-1 CSVEGEKDEQYF TGCAGCGTTGAAGGGGAGAAGGACGAGCAGTACTTC
TRBD2 NA TRBJ2-1 TRBV7-6 CASSPRGRGGYEQFF TGTGCCAGCAGCCCTAGAGGACGGGGGGGGTATGAGCAGTTCTTC
TRBD1 NA TRBJ2-3 TRBV5-1 CASSIGQGTDTQYF TGCGCCAGCAGCATCGGACAGGGGACAGATACGCAGTATTTT
TRBD2 NA TRBJ2-3 TRBV20-1 CSASPQRLAGGDTQYF TGCAGTGCGAGTCCCCAAAGGCTAGCGGGAGGGGATACGCAGTATTTT
NA NA TRBJ2-6 TRBV6-6 CASRQSGANVLTF TGTGCCAGCAGACAGTCTGGGGCCAACGTCCTGACTTTC
TRBD1 NA TRBJ2-7 TRBV6-5 CASRRTGASEQYF TGTGCCAGCCGGAGGACAGGGGCATCCGAGCAGTACTTC
NA once TRBJ1-1 TRBV2 CASMSGINTEAFF TGTGCCAGCATGTCCGGGATTAACACTGAAGCTTTCTTT
TRBD1 NA TRBJ1-2 TRBV5-8 CASSFDRDYGYTF TGTGCCAGCAGCTTTGACAGGGACTATGGCTACACCTTC
TRBD1 NA TRBJ1-5 TRBV2 CASSSDKYRGGNQPQHF TGTGCCAGCAGTAGCGATAAATACAGGGGAGGCAATCAGCCCCAGCATTTT
TRBD1 NA TRBJ1-4 TRBV10-3 CAISEAGTGVLTNEKLFF TGTGCCATCAGTGAGGCCGGGACAGGGGTCTTAACTAATGAAAAACTGTTTTTT
NA NA TRBJ1-1 TRBV5-1 CASSFAGIDTEAFF TGCGCCAGCAGCTTTGCCGGTATCGATACTGAAGCTTTCTTT
TRBD1 NA TRBJ1-2 TRBV5-1 CASSLGTGPLGYTF TGCGCCAGCAGCTTGGGGACAGGGCCTCTCGGCTACACCTTC
TRBD1 NA TRBJ2-2 TRBV19 CASSQRQGASGELFF TGTGCCAGTAGTCAACGACAGGGGGCAAGCGGGGAGCTGTTTTTT
TRBD2 NA TRBJ2-3 TRBV7-3 CASSPLAGDTDTQYF TGTGCCAGCAGCCCCCTAGCGGGGGATACAGATACGCAGTATTTT
NA once TRBJ1-1 TRBV7-3 CASSIGGMGNTEAFF TGTGCCAGCAGCATCGGAGGAATGGGGAACACTGAAGCTTTCTTT